The clone carrying this T cell receptor (beta chain) was found once. The germline V and J ends were trimmed by 5 bases and 7 bases, with 8 bases remaining between them. The CDR3 spans 11 residues. Per germline, CDR1 LNHDA and CDR2 SQIVND (reference sequence). The entry originates in a study of blood T cell repertoires in COVID-19. Background on the study: Acute and convalescent COVID-19 specimens originated in the United States, Italy and Spain.

Those enrolled, adults aged roughly 18 to 90 years, came from fewer than 25 US areas. Membership in each cohort depended on participant-reported clinical history. Authors' methods: Reference gene primer amplification in the assay estimated nucleated cell counts. Sequencing used immunoSEQ multiplex PCR; TCRdb keeps in-frame clones, though not all of them. The DNA was the basis for D and trimming; V, J and clone size are from that table. Of some 250,000 clones in the sample, approximately 91% were seen once. The sequencing input was PBMCs or T cells enriched from blood (not recorded which). This chain links TRBV19 with TRBJ1-2; D ambiguous. This TCR was sampled from a woman aged 40 to 50 with acute COVID-19. The CDR3 nucleotides read TGTGCCAGTAGTCGCCCGGGTGGCTACACCTTC. It encodes CASSRPGGYTF.